The rows below give T cell receptor beta chains drawn from one sample of a study of blood T cell repertoires in COVID-19. Repertoires were generated with immunoSEQ multiplex PCR, while TCRdb's copy carries only in-frame clones and drops some. Here the sample spans 250,000 to 300,000 clones, 80% to 90% being singletons. The material sequenced was peripheral blood. These receptors came from an older woman with acute or convalescent COVID-19. Each CDR3 is given with its conserved first and last residue. A D gene is named only where the DNA matches it firmly. A row's size may be missing; if present it is once, few, many or a size class.

TRBV6-5	NA	NA	15	TRBJ2-7	CASRKNYREAYEQYF	TGTGCCAGCAGGAAGAATTACAGGGAAGCCTACGAGCAGTACTTC
TRBV21-1	NA	NA	15	TRBJ2-1	CASPCHRDRFYEQFF	TGTGCCAGCCCATGCCACCGGGACAGGTTCTATGAGCAGTTCTTC
TRBV12-3/TRBV12-4	NA	NA	12	TRBJ1-1	CASSFYDGKAFF	TGTGCCAGCAGTTTTTACGATGGCAAAGCTTTCTTT
TRBV18	TRBD1	NA	15	TRBJ2-1	CASSPGQGIYNEQFF	TGTGCCAGCTCACCGGGACAGGGAATATACAATGAGCAGTTCTTC
TRBV5-1	NA	NA	15	TRBJ2-3	CASSPRDGGAHTQYF	TGCGCCAGCAGCCCCAGGGACGGCGGGGCACATACGCAGTATTTT
TRBV19	TRBD1	NA	16	TRBJ1-2	CASSGRDRFANYGYTF	TGTGCCAGTAGTGGCCGGGACAGGTTCGCTAATTATGGCTACACCTTC
TRBV5-4	NA	NA	14	TRBJ1-1	CASSLVGGRSEAFF	TGTGCCAGCAGCTTGGTCGGGGGGAGGTCTGAAGCTTTCTTT
TRBV3-1/TRBV3-2	NA	few	16	TRBJ1-3	CASSQARTSEGDTIYF	TGTGCCAGCAGCCAAGCCCGAACGTCCGAGGGGGACACCATATATTTT
TRBV5-1	NA	NA	13	TRBJ2-7	CASSSRQSYEQYF	TGCGCCAGCAGCTCGCGACAGTCTTACGAGCAGTACTTC
TRBV29-1	TRBD1	NA	12	TRBJ2-3	CSGDRGADTQYF	TGCAGCGGGGACAGGGGCGCAGATACGCAGTATTTT
TRBV6-5	NA	NA	15	TRBJ2-5	CASSYSGGRGETQYF	TGTGCCAGCAGTTACTCCGGGGGTAGAGGAGAGACCCAGTACTTC
TRBV6-5	TRBD1	NA	14	TRBJ1-2	CASSAGGNNYGYTF	TGTGCCAGCAGCGCAGGGGGAAATAACTATGGCTACACCTTC
TRBV6-1	NA	NA	12	TRBJ1-2	CASSEQGFGYTF	TGTGCCAGCAGTGAACAGGGTTTCGGCTACACCTTC
TRBV9	NA	few	14	TRBJ1-6	CASSVYSYNSPLHF	TGTGCCAGCAGCGTATACTCCTATAATTCACCCCTCCACTTT
TRBV3-1/TRBV3-2	TRBD1	few	14	TRBJ1-1	CASSTGGMNTEAFF	TGTGCCAGCAGCACAGGGGGCATGAACACTGAAGCTTTCTTT
TRBV9	NA	NA	16	TRBJ2-1	CASSARAGWGYNEQFF	TGTGCCAGCAGCGCTCGGGCAGGGTGGGGATACAATGAGCAGTTCTTC
TRBV6-5	NA	NA	14	TRBJ1-2	CASSYLTGFYGYTF	TGTGCCAGCAGTTACCTTACAGGGTTCTATGGCTACACCTTC
TRBV3-1/TRBV3-2	NA	NA	13	TRBJ2-7	CASSQSPRGEQYF	TGTGCCAGCAGCCAGAGCCCCCGAGGCGAGCAGTACTTC
TRBV11-1	NA	NA	13	TRBJ1-6	CASSLEGNSPLHF	TGTGCCAGCAGCTTAGAGGGGAATTCACCCCTCCACTTT
TRBV5-6	NA	NA	12	TRBJ1-2	CASSPAGGGYTF	TGTGCCAGCAGCCCGGCGGGGGGTGGCTACACCTTC
TRBV29-1	NA	once	14	TRBJ2-7	CSVSDSGQSYEQYF	TGCAGCGTGTCCGATAGCGGCCAGTCCTACGAGCAGTACTTC
TRBV6-1	NA	NA	15	TRBJ1-2	CASSEVGLPNYGYTF	TGTGCCAGCAGTGAGGTGGGCCTTCCTAACTATGGCTACACCTTC
TRBV13	NA	once	12	TRBJ2-3	CASSFMRDTQYF	TGTGCCAGCAGCTTTATGAGAGATACGCAGTATTTT
TRBV5-6	NA	once	14	TRBJ2-1	CASSSPASRYEQFF	TGTGCCAGCAGCTCGCCGGCTAGCCGGTATGAGCAGTTCTTC
TRBV10-3	NA	NA	12	TRBJ1-5	CAISEGERAQHF	TGTGCCATCAGTGAGGGGGAGAGGGCCCAGCATTTT
TRBV7-3	TRBD2	NA	17	TRBJ2-3	CASSPNRLSGGAGTQYF	TGTGCCAGCAGCCCAAACCGCCTTAGCGGGGGGGCCGGTACGCAGTATTTT
TRBV9	TRBD2	NA	17	TRBJ2-3	CASSAGLAGGLTDTQYF	TGTGCCAGCAGCGCCGGACTAGCGGGGGGCCTCACAGATACGCAGTATTTT
TRBV5-1	TRBD2	NA	14	TRBJ2-1	CASCPGGPSNEQFF	TGCGCCAGCTGTCCGGGGGGGCCTTCGAATGAGCAGTTCTTC
TRBV6-5	NA	once	16	TRBJ2-1	CASSYSPGYSYNEQFF	TGTGCCAGCAGTTACTCACCAGGGTACTCCTACAATGAGCAGTTCTTC
TRBV19	NA	NA	15	TRBJ1-5	CASSILAGANQPQHF	TGTGCCAGTAGTATATTAGCAGGGGCCAATCAGCCCCAGCATTTT
TRBV4-1	TRBD2	NA	17	TRBJ2-5	CASSQGGTSGGPGTQYF	TGCGCCAGCAGCCAAGGTGGTACTAGCGGGGGGCCTGGGACCCAGTACTTC
TRBV30	NA	NA	11	TRBJ2-5	CAWSVRETQYF	TGTGCCTGGAGCGTCCGGGAGACCCAGTACTTC
TRBV7-8	NA	once	11	TRBJ2-3	CASPGGDTQYF	TGTGCCAGTCCCGGGGGTGATACGCAGTATTTT
TRBV6-5	NA	NA	15	TRBJ1-6	CASSRRGSYNSPLHF	TGTGCCAGCAGTCGCAGGGGCTCCTATAATTCACCCCTCCACTTT
TRBV3-1/TRBV3-2	TRBD1	NA	15	TRBJ1-3	CASSPGTASGNTIYF	TGTGCCAGCAGCCCGGGGACAGCCTCTGGAAACACCATATATTTT
TRBV5-1	TRBD1	NA	19	TRBJ1-4	CASSSNGRGQGAPDEKLFF	TGCGCCAGCAGCTCAAACGGGCGTGGACAGGGGGCGCCTGATGAAAAACTGTTTTTT
TRBV5-1	TRBD2	few	13	TRBJ2-3	CASHAGGTDTQYF	TGCGCCAGCCACGCGGGGGGAACAGATACGCAGTATTTT
TRBV7-2	NA	few	15	TRBJ1-3	CASSPFITVPGTIYF	TGTGCCAGCAGCCCCTTTATCACTGTACCGGGCACCATATATTTT
TRBV6-2/TRBV6-3	NA	once	16	TRBJ1-1	CASSPHSTGKNTEAFF	TGTGCCAGCAGTCCGCATTCTACAGGAAAGAACACTGAAGCTTTCTTT
TRBV7-9	TRBD2	NA	15	TRBJ2-1	CASNPLAGVVNEQFF	TGTGCCAGCAACCCTCTAGCGGGGGTCGTCAATGAGCAGTTCTTC
TRBV6-5	TRBD2	NA	14	TRBJ2-7	CASQGGRGFYEQYF	TGTGCCAGCCAAGGAGGGCGGGGGTTCTACGAGCAGTACTTC
TRBV7-8	NA	once	12	TRBJ1-6	CASSFSGSPLHF	TGTGCCAGCAGCTTCTCCGGGTCACCCCTCCACTTT
TRBV11-1	TRBD1	NA	14	TRBJ1-2	CASSSLQGAYGYTF	TGTGCCAGCAGCTCCCTACAGGGGGCCTATGGCTACACCTTC
TRBV3-1/TRBV3-2	TRBD1	NA	14	TRBJ2-2	CASANRGNTGELFF	TGTGCCAGCGCAAACAGGGGGAACACCGGGGAGCTGTTTTTT
TRBV11-2	NA	NA	14	TRBJ1-4	CASSLVSVGGGLFF	TGTGCCAGCAGCTTAGTGTCGGTAGGGGGTGGACTGTTTTTT
TRBV7-2	NA	NA	13	TRBJ2-2	CASSPRRAGELFF	TGTGCCAGCAGCCCCCGGAGGGCCGGGGAGCTGTTTTTT
TRBV7-9	NA	NA	14	TRBJ2-3	CASSLLQSTDTQYF	TGTGCCAGCAGCTTACTGCAGTCCACAGATACGCAGTATTTT
TRBV19	NA	NA	15	TRBJ1-4	CASSISAATNEKLFF	TGTGCCAGTAGTATAAGCGCCGCAACTAATGAAAAACTGTTTTTT
TRBV9	TRBD1	few	14	TRBJ1-2	CASSVGDRAYGYTF	TGTGCCAGCAGCGTGGGAGACAGGGCCTATGGCTACACCTTC
TRBV7-9	NA	NA	11	TRBJ2-7	CASSLNYEQYF	TGTGCCAGCAGCCTAAATTACGAGCAGTACTTC
TRBV6-6	TRBD2	NA	15	TRBJ2-3	CASSLAGGNTDTQYF	TGTGCCAGCAGTTTAGCGGGGGGCAACACAGATACGCAGTATTTT
TRBV4-2	TRBD1	NA	18	TRBJ1-1	CASSQEPGQGARDTEAFF	TGTGCCAGCAGCCAAGAACCGGGACAGGGGGCCAGGGACACTGAAGCTTTCTTT
TRBV5-1	TRBD2	NA	14	TRBJ2-3	CASTAGLVMDTQYF	TGCGCCAGCACCGCGGGACTAGTCATGGATACGCAGTATTTT